These 3 T cell receptor beta chains were sequenced from one sample in a study of T-cell memory formation after mild COVID-19. TCRdb redid the calling of the 5' RACE reads with MiXCR, one entry per CDR3 protein. The top ten clones hold about 8.1% of a sample with fewer than 550,000 distinct CDR3 sequences, around 20% of them seen once. Specimen: PBMCs or a T cell subset sorted from them (not recorded which). These receptor sequences come from an adult woman who had mild COVID-19 (a few samples of this study predate the infection). Cell type and time point are not known.

The rearrangement links TRBV6-6 to TRBJ1-1, with D possibly TRBD1 on 5 matching bases. The V gene lost 3 bases and the J gene lost 2 bases, with 10 bases spanning the gap. CDR3 length equals 14 residues. CDR1 is MNHNY, CDR2 SVGAGI, per germline (reference sequence). Here the CDR3 DNA reads TGTGCCAGCAGTTATGGGGGTTTCAACACTGAAGCTTTCTTT. Protein product: CASSYGGFNTEAFF.

V is TRBV6-4 and J is TRBJ2-1, with 13 positions matching TRBD2. CDR1 MRHNA and CDR2 SNTAGT come from the germline V gene. The CDR3 length is 19 residues. Unmatched junction bases numbered 13, after V lost 6 bases and J lost 2 bases. CDR3 region: CASSLGGLAGSGTYNEQFF. For the CDR3, the DNA is TGTGCCAGCAGCCTGGGGGGACTAGCGGGAAGCGGGACCTACAATGAGCAGTTCTTC.

The chain carries TRBV20-1 and TRBJ1-2; possible D gene TRBD1, 6 bases. Trimming took off 0 bases at V and 7 bases at J, with 12 bases between the two ends. Germline V CDR1 and CDR2: DFQATT, SNEGSKA (reference sequence). This CDR3 has 13 residues. The CDR3 DNA follows: TGCAGTGCTAGAGACCCCAGGGGTCTTGGCTACACCTTC. It codes for CSARDPRGLGYTF.